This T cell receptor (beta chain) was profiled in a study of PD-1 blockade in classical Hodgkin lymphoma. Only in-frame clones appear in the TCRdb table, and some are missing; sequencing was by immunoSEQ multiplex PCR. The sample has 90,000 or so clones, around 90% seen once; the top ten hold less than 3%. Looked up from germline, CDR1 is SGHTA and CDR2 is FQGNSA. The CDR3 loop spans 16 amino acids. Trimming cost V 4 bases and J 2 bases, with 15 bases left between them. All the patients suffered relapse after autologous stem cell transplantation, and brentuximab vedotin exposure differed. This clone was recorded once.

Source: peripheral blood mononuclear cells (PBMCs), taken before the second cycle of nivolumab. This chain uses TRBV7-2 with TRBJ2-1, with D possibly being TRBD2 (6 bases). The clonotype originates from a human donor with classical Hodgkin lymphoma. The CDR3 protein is CASSSRGGSAYNEQFF. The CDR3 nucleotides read TGTGCCAGCAGCTCCCGCGGAGGGTCAGCCTACAATGAGCAGTTCTTC. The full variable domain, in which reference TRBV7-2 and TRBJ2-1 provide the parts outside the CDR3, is GAGVSQSPSNKVTEKGKDVELRCDPISGHTALYWYRQSLGQGLEFLIYFQGNSAPDKSGLPSDRFSAERTGGSVSTLTIQRTQQEDSAVYLCASSSRGGSAYNEQFFGPGTRLTVL.